This entry features one T cell receptor (beta chain) sequence. Antigen specificity is unknown. Trimming at V came to 6 bases and at J to 8 bases, leaving 8 bases not matched to a gene. The length of the CDR3 is 14 residues. Germline CDR1 and CDR2: DFQATT and SNEGSKA (reference sequence). This entry is derived from a study of T cell repertoires in cytomegalovirus infection. Study information: A matching HLA type, together with CMV infection, was signaled by public TCR beta signatures. Study-wide findings and caveats: Ex vivo, HLA-C-restricted CMV-specific TCR beta clonotypes prevailed over the rest of the response.

TCRdb called the reads again in MiXCR, with one record for every CDR3 protein. The data contain hundreds of thousands of distinct CDR3 sequences, 30% to 40% of them singletons. The sequences come from cultured PBMCs, collected from culture after CMV antigen stimulation. The source is a human donor in good health (CMV status not recorded). Some clones in this sample may be carry-over from other donors' samples. The V gene is TRBV20-1, the J gene TRBJ2-1, with TRBD2 matching over 12 bases. This chain's CDR3 is CSALAGGLYDEQFF. The CDR3 nucleotides are TGCAGTGCCCTAGCGGGGGGGTTATACGATGAGCAGTTCTTC.